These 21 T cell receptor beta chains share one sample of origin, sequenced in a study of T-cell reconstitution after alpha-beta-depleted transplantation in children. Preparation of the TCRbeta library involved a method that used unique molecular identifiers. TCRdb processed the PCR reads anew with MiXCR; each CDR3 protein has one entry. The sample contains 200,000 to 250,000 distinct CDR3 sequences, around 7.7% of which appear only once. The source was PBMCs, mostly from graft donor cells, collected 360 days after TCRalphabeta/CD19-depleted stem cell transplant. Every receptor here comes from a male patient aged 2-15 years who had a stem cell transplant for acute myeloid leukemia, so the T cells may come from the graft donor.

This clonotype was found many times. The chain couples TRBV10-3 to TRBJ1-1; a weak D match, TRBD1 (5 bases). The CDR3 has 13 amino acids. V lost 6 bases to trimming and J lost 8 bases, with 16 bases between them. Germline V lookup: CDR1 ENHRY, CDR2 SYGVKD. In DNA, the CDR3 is TGTGCCATCAGAGGGGTGGACGGAGGGGAAGCTTTCTTT. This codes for CAIRGVDGGEAFF.

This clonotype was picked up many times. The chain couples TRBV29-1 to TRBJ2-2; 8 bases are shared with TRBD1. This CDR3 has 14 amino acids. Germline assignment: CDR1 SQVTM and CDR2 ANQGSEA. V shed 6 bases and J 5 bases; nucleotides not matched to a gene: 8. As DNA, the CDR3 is TGCAGCGTGGGGAGGACAGGGTTGACCGGGGAGCTGTTTTTT. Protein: CSVGRTGLTGELFF.

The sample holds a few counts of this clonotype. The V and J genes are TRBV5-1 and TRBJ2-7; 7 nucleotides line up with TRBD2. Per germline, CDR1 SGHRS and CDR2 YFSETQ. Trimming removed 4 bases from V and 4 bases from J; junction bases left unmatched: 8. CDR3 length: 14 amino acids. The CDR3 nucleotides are TGCGCCAGCAGCCCCTGGGGGGGTTTTTACGAGCAGTACTTC. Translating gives CASSPWGGFYEQYF.

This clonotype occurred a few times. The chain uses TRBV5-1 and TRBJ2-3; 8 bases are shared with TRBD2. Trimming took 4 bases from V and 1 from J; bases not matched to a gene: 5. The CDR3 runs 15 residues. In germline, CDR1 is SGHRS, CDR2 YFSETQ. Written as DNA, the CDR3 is TGCGCCAGCAGCCGCCCGGGGGGGGGCACAGATACGCAGTATTTT. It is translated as CASSRPGGGTDTQYF. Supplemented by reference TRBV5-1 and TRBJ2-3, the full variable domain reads KAGVTQTPRYLIKTRGQQVTLSCSPISGHRSVSWYQQTPGQGLQFLFEYFSETQRNKGNFPGRFSGRQFSNSRSEMNVSTLELGDSALYLCASSRPGGGTDTQYFGPGTRLTVL.

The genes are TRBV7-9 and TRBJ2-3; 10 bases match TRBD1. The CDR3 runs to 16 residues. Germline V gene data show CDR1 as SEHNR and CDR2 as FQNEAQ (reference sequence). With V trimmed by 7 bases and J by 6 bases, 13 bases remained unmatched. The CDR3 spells CASIPQRTGGRDTQYF. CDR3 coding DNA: TGTGCCAGCATCCCCCAAAGGACAGGGGGAAGGGATACGCAGTATTTT.

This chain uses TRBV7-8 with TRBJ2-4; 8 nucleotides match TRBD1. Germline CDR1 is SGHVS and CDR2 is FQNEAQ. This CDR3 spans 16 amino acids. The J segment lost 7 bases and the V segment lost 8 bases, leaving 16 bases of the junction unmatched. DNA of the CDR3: TGTGCCAGCTCCCGGGTTCGGACAGGGTGGGGGAACATTCAGTACTTC. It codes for CASSRVRTGWGNIQYF.

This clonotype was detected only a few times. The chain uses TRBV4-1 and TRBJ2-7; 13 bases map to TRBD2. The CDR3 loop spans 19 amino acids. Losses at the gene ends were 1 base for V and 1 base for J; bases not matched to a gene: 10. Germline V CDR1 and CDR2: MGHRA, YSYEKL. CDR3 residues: CASSQAHPSTSGGSYEQYF. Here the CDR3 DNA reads TGCGCCAGCAGCCAAGCGCATCCTTCGACTAGCGGGGGGTCCTACGAGCAGTACTTC.

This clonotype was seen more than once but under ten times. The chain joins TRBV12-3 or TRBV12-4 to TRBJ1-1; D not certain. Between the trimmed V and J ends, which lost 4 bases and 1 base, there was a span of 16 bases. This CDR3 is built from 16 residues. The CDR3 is CASSSGKSVQNTEAFF. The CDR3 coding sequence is TGTGCCAGCAGTTCAGGCAAAAGCGTGCAGAACACTGAAGCTTTCTTT.

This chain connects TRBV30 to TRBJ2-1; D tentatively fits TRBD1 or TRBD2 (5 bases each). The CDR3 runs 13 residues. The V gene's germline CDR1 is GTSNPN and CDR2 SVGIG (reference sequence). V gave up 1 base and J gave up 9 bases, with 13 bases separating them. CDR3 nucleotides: TGTGCCTGGAGTGAGGGGATCGGAGGTGAGCAGTTCTTC. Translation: CAWSEGIGGEQFF.

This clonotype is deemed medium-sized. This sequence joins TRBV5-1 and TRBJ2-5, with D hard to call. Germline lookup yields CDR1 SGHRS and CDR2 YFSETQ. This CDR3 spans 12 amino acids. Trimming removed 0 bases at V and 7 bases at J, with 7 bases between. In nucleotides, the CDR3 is TGCGCCAGCAGCTTGGTTGGGTGGACCCAGTACTTC. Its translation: CASSLVGWTQYF.

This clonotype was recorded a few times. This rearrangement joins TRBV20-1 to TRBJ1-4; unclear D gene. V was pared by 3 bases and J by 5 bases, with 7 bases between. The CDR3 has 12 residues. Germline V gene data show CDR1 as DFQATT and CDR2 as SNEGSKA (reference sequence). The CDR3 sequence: CSASPRNEKLFF. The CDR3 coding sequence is TGCAGTGCTAGTCCCCGAAATGAAAAACTGTTTTTT.

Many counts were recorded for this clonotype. CDR3 region: CASSTSGTRVLSIYNEQFF. The CDR3 DNA reads TGTGCCAGCAGCACATCAGGAACTCGGGTATTGTCCATATACAATGAGCAGTTCTTC. The rearrangement joins TRBV5-6 to TRBJ2-1, with D hard to call. The CDR3 consists of 19 residues. Germline V gene sequence: CDR1 SGHDT, CDR2 YYEEEE. Trimming took 4 bases from V and 4 from J, leaving 27 bases between them.

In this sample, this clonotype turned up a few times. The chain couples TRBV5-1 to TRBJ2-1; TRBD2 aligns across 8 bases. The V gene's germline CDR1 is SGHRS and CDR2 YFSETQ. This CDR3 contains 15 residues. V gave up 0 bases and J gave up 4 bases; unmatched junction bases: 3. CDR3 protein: CASSLVSGVYNEQFF. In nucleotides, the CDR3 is TGCGCCAGCAGCTTGGTTAGCGGGGTATACAATGAGCAGTTCTTC.

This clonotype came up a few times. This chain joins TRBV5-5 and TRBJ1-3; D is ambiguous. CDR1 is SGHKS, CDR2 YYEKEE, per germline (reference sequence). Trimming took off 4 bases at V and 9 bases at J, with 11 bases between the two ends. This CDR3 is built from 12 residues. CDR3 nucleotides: TGTGCCAGCAGCGCCGACATTGGCACCATATATTTT. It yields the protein CASSADIGTIYF.

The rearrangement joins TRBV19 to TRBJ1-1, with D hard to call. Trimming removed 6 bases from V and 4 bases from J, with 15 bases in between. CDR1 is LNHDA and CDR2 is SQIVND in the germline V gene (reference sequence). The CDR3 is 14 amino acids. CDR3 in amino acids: CASRRRVLGTEAFF. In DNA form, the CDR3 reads TGTGCCAGTAGGAGGAGGGTCCTTGGCACTGAAGCTTTCTTT.

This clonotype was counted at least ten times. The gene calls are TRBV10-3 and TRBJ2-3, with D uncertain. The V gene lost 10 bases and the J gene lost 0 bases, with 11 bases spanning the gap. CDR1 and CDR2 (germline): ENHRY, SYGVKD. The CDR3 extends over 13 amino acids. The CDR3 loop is CATQITSTDTQYF. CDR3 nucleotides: TGTGCCACCCAGATCACTAGCACAGATACGCAGTATTTT.

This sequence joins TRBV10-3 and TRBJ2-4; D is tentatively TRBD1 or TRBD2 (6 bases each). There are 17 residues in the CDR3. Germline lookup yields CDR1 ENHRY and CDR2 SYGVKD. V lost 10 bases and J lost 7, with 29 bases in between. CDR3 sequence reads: CATGGREAGTPKNIQYF. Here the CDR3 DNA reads TGTGCCACCGGGGGCAGGGAAGCCGGGACGCCAAAGAACATTCAGTACTTC.

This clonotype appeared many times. CDR3 bases: TGCAGTGCTAGGACAGGGGAGGGTGAAAAACTGTTTTTT. Translating it yields CSARTGEGEKLFF. V usage is TRBV20-1 and J usage is TRBJ1-4; 8 positions agree with TRBD1. Germline V CDR1 and CDR2: DFQATT, SNEGSKA (reference sequence). J lost 7 bases, V lost 3 bases, and 4 bases had no gene match. The CDR3 extends over 13 amino acids.

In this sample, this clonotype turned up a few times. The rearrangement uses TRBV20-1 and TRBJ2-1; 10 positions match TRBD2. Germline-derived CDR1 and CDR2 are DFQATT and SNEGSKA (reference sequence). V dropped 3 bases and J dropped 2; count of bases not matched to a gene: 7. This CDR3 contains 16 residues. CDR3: CSARLAGAKTYNEQFF. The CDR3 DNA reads TGCAGTGCTAGGCTAGCGGGAGCGAAAACCTACAATGAGCAGTTCTTC.

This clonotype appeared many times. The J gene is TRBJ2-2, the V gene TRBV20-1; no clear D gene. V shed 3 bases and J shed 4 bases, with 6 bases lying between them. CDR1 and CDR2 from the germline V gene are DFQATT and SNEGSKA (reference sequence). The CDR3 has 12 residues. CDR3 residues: CSASLPTGELFF. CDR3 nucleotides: TGCAGTGCTAGTTTGCCCACCGGGGAGCTGTTTTTT.

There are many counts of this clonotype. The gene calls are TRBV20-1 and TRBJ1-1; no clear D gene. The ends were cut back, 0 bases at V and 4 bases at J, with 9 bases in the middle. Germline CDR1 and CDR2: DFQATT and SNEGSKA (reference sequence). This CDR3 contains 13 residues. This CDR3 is CSARDLSSTEAFF. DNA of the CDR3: TGCAGTGCTAGAGATCTCAGTTCCACTGAAGCTTTCTTT.